Described below is a single T cell receptor beta chain sequence and its context. The data were produced by immunoSEQ multiplex PCR, yet TCRdb's version contains in-frame clones alone and is incomplete. Of about 53,000 clones listed, more than 75% are singletons. These data belong to a study of T cell changes during pregnancy in multiple sclerosis. Trimming removed 1 base at V and 6 bases at J, with 16 bases between. The CDR3 contains 15 residues. The germline V gene has CDR1 SGHNT and CDR2 YENEEA. V usage is TRBV11-3 and J usage is TRBJ2-7; D uncertain. The sequencing here drew on CD8+ T cells from peripheral blood mononuclear cells, taken before pregnancy. The source of this sequence is a female donor with multiple sclerosis, enrolled in a pregnancy study. The CDR3 nucleotides read TGTGCCAGCAGCTTAGGTTTTGGCAGCTGGGCCGAGCAGTACTTC. Protein product: CASSLGFGSWAEQYF. Complete variable domain (other parts from reference TRBV11-3 and TRBJ2-7): EAGVVQSPRYKIIEKKQPVAFWCNPISGHNTLYWYLQNLGQGPELLIRYENEEAVDDSQLPKDRFSAERLKGVDSTLKIQPAELGDSAVYLCASSLGFGSWAEQYFGPGTRLTVT.